This TCR beta chain was sequenced in a study of identifying expanded T cells in peripheral blood. Profiled with immunoSEQ multiplex PCR; TCRdb holds only in-frame clones, not every one. The profile shows approximately 100,000 clones, around 90% of them singletons. Whole-study findings and limits: Technical replicates showed around 1.2 changed clones; approximately 2 weeks 15 to 20; four weeks 19. Two-week clone count variance significantly increased as total template count grew.

The CDR3 runs to 12 residues. Between the trimmed V and J ends, which lost 2 bases and 5 bases, there was a span of 6 bases. CDR1 and CDR2 (germline): SNHLY, FYNNEI. No infections or other immune events were documented during collection. This clone has a single count. What it binds is unknown. This sequence originates from a person aged 18 to 75 in good health. What was sequenced was blood. V and J are TRBV2 and TRBJ2-5; D is undetermined. The CDR3 DNA follows: TGTGCCAGCAGTGAATTAGACGAGACCCAGTACTTC. It yields the protein CASSELDETQYF.